This T cell receptor beta chain came from a study of a mutant IDH1 vaccine in newly diagnosed glioma. Study-level information: In weeks 1, 3, 5, 7, 11, 15, 19 and 23, patients were vaccinated. Investigators started vaccination 4-6 weeks after radiotherapy alone, or with temozolomide cycles. Treated patients had a mean age of about 40 years and an approximately 62% male, 37.5% female split.

TCRdb keeps only in-frame clones here, not all; method: immunoSEQ multiplex PCR. The data hold some 120,000 clones, with roughly 78% observed a single time. Points on this clone: Its specificity is unknown.

The CDR3 runs to 17 residues. V lost 1 base and J lost 0, with 13 bases in between. Germline CDR1 reads SGHNT; CDR2 reads YENEEA. The time point was: week 11, during vaccination. Vaccine doses each comprised 300 ug of mutant IDH1 20-mer peptide, with topical imiquimod. Astrocytomas found in donors were new, WHO grade 3 or 4, IDH1-mutant and ATRX-lost. The genes are TRBV11-3 and TRBJ1-5; no firm D call. The receptor's source is a man aged 35 to 55 with glioma. Specimen: PBMCs, collected from a glioma patient whose treatment included an IDH1 peptide vaccine. The CDR3 reads CASSLGVGRGSNQPQHF. For the CDR3, the DNA is TGTGCCAGCAGCTTAGGGGTTGGACGGGGTAGCAATCAGCCCCAGCATTTT.